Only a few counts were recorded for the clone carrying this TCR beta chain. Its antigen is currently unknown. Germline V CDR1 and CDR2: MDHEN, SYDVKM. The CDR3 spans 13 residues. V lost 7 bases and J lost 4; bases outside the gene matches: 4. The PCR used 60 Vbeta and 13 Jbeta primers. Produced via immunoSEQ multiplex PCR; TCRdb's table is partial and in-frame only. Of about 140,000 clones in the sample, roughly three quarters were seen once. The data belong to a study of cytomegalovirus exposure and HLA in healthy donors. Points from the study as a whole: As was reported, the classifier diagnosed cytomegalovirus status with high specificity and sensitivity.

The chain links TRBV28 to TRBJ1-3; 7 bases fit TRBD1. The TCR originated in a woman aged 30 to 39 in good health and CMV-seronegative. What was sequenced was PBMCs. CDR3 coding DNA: TGTGCCAGCAACAGGGGTCGAGGAAACACCATATATTTT. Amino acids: CASNRGRGNTIYF.